The 8 T cell receptor beta chains listed next were all sequenced from one sample in a study of cytomegalovirus exposure and HLA in healthy donors (TCRdb year 2017). Library preparation used the immunoSEQ multiplex PCR assay. For the multiplex PCR, a mixture combining 60 forward primers for TCR Vbeta segments and 13 reverse primers for TCR Jbeta segments was used. TCRdb stores this immuneACCESS table with in-frame sequences only. Part of the clones is absent; in the studies checked, under half of the shortfall reflects unresolved V genes, and no reason is known for the rest. The sample records more than 150,000 clones, 84% of which are singletons. The ten most abundant clones make up 0.38% of the sample. The sequenced material came from PBMCs. These receptor sequences come from a boy between 2 and 10 years old in good health and CMV-seronegative.

This chain connects TRBV28 to TRBJ2-2; D is perhaps TRBD1 (5 bases). Germline V gives CDR1 MDHEN, CDR2 SYDVKM. The germline V and J ends were trimmed by 3 bases and 2 bases, with 10 bases remaining between them. This CDR3 is built from 15 residues. As DNA, the CDR3 is TGTGCCAGCAGTTTCAAGGGGTATAACACCGGGGAGCTGTTTTTT. Amino acids: CASSFKGYNTGELFF.

V usage is TRBV5-1 and J usage is TRBJ1-2; 10 nucleotides agree with TRBD1. J was trimmed by 3 bases and V by 2 bases; bases with no gene match: 7. The germline CDR1 and CDR2 sequences are SGHRS and YFSETQ. There are 16 residues in the CDR3. The CDR3 sequence: CASSFFGQGEDYGYTF. CDR3 nucleotides: TGCGCCAGCAGCTTCTTCGGACAGGGGGAAGACTATGGCTACACCTTC.

This rearrangement joins TRBV29-1 to TRBJ2-2, with D tentatively TRBD2 (5 bases). The ends were cut back, 3 bases at V and 6 bases at J, with 11 bases in the middle. The CDR3 length is 13 residues. The germline CDR1 and CDR2 sequences are SQVTM and ANQGSEA. The chain's CDR3 is CSVDGLRPGELFF. The CDR3 DNA sequence: TGCAGCGTTGACGGACTCCGGCCCGGGGAGCTGTTTTTT.

The V gene is TRBV7-6, the J gene TRBJ1-2; 8 bases map to TRBD1. The CDR3 is 16 residues long. CDR1 is SGHVS and CDR2 is FNYEAQ in the germline V gene. The V and J ends lost 5 bases and 5 bases, in that order; junction bases with no gene match: 13. The CDR3 DNA reads as TGTGCCAGCAGCCTAAATCCCGGGACAGGAGTATATGGCTACACCTTC. It translates to CASSLNPGTGVYGYTF.

This clone was observed once. The chain uses TRBV28 and TRBJ2-5; D possibly corresponds to TRBD1 (6 bases). Germline CDR1 and CDR2: MDHEN and SYDVKM. The V and J ends lost 5 bases and 5 bases respectively, with 15 bases between them. The CDR3 is 14 amino acids. CDR3 nucleotide sequence: TGTGCCAGCAGTGTGGGGGCCCGAGGGGAGACCCAGTACTTC. It encodes CASSVGARGETQYF.

The chain recombines TRBV18 with TRBJ2-3; 8 bases match TRBD2. This CDR3 has 15 amino acids. Germline V gene data show CDR1 as KGHSH and CDR2 as LQKENI. Trimming removed 3 bases from V and 5 bases from J; junction bases left unmatched: 7. This CDR3 is CASSPLAGSGDTQYF. CDR3 DNA sequence: TGTGCCAGCTCACCCCTAGCGGGTTCGGGAGATACGCAGTATTTT. Together with reference TRBV18 and TRBJ2-3, the CDR3 gives the full variable domain: NAGVMQNPRHLVRRRGQEARLRCSPMKGHSHVYWYRQLPEEGLKFMVYLQKENIIDESGMPKERFSAEFPKEGPSILRIQQVVRGDSAAYFCASSPLAGSGDTQYFGPGTRLTVL.

The rearrangement links TRBV7-9 to TRBJ2-3; D is perhaps TRBD1 (6 bases). Germline CDR1 and CDR2: SEHNR and FQNEAQ (reference sequence). The CDR3 loop spans 15 amino acids. V dropped 0 bases and J dropped 1 base, with 8 bases sitting between them. CDR3 loop: CASSLARGGTDTQYF. The CDR3 DNA reads as TGTGCCAGCAGCTTAGCCAGGGGAGGCACAGATACGCAGTATTTT.

V and J are TRBV2 and TRBJ1-4; 7 nucleotides agree with TRBD1. CDR3 length: 14 residues. The germline V gene encodes CDR1 SNHLY and CDR2 FYNNEI. V was pared by 11 bases and J by 1 base, with 7 bases of the junction left unmatched. CDR3 in amino acids: CAGRDRLTNEKLFF. In DNA form, the CDR3 reads TGTGCCGGAAGGGACAGACTAACTAATGAAAAACTGTTTTTT.